This T cell receptor beta chain came from a study of neurological immune-mediated disorders. In this sample, this clonotype is medium-sized. Its specificity is not known. Study-level results: Levels of TCR clonal expansion peaked in HTLV-1-associated myelopathy and reached their lowest in multiple sclerosis, under those of healthy controls. The expanded clones of different subjects shared no CDR3 amino acid sequences (suggesting private repertoires in all groups).

The CDR3 has 14 amino acids. Germline V gives CDR1 MNHNY, CDR2 SVGAGI (reference sequence). With V trimmed by 4 bases and J by 7 bases, 5 bases remained unmatched. By 5'RACE with 10-nucleotide random UMIs, the cDNA was made. Over 160 million TCR-beta sequences from 15-18 subjects were obtained in each sequencing run. TCRdb ran MiXCR on the 5' RACE reads and lists one entry per CDR3 protein. This table has about 48,000 distinct CDR3 sequences, about a tenth appearing once. The V call is TRBV6-6, the J call TRBJ1-4; 8 positions match TRBD1. The receptor's source is a woman in her 40s with HTLV-1-associated myelopathy (HAM/TSP). Material for sequencing was PBMCs. CDR3 sequence reads: CASSFTGGGEKLFF. DNA for the CDR3: TGTGCCAGCAGTTTCACAGGGGGGGGTGAAAAACTGTTTTTT.